The 27 T cell receptor beta chains listed next were all sequenced from one sample in a study of cytomegalovirus exposure and HLA in healthy donors. Primers for the PCR totalled 60 Vbeta and 13 Jbeta. Measured with immunoSEQ multiplex PCR; TCRdb has only the in-frame clones, and not every one. The sample contains 130,000 to 150,000 clones, around 78% of which appear only once. Sequenced sample: PBMCs. The receptor set was obtained from a woman younger than 35 in good health and CMV-seropositive.

The V call is TRBV6-5, the J call TRBJ1-1; D is possibly TRBD1 (5 bases). Trimming took off 2 bases at V and 5 bases at J, with 9 bases between the two ends. Germline lookup yields CDR1 MNHEY and CDR2 SVGAGI. CDR3 length: 13 amino acids. The CDR3, as DNA: TGTGCCAGCAGTTACAAGGGGAATACTGAAGCTTTCTTT. It codes for CASSYKGNTEAFF.

V and J are TRBV19 and TRBJ2-1; 7 bases fit TRBD1. Trimming cost V 2 bases and J 5 bases; bases outside gene matches: 18. The CDR3 has 19 residues. In germline, CDR1 is LNHDA, CDR2 SQIVND (reference sequence). The CDR3, as DNA: TGTGCCAGTAGTATAAGGGACAGCCGATCCCCCTTGGTTGACAATGAGCAGTTCTTC. Residues: CASSIRDSRSPLVDNEQFF.

This clone was counted only a few times. The chain is built from TRBV2 and TRBJ1-1, with D possibly matching TRBD1 (5 bases). Trimming removed 6 bases from V and 0 bases from J, with 11 bases in between. In germline, CDR1 is SNHLY, CDR2 FYNNEI. There are 14 residues in the CDR3. This chain's CDR3 is CASSRDIMNTEAFF. In DNA form, the CDR3 reads TGTGCCAGCAGCAGGGATATCATGAACACTGAAGCTTTCTTT.

This rearrangement joins TRBV19 to TRBJ2-7; D may be TRBD1 (6 bases). Germline CDR1 is LNHDA and CDR2 is SQIVND (reference sequence). The CDR3 length is 14 residues. Trimming left V 5 bases short and J 0 bases short, with 11 bases between. CDR3 nucleotide sequence: TGTGCCAGTAGTTCCGGGACAAACTCCTACGAGCAGTACTTC. Its translation is CASSSGTNSYEQYF.

This clone was observed a few times. This sequence joins TRBV30 and TRBJ2-3, with TRBD2 matching over 9 bases. The germline V gene encodes CDR1 GTSNPN and CDR2 SVGIG (reference sequence). This CDR3 is built from 14 residues. After removal of 5 bases from V and 1 base from J, the junction contained 4 bases not matched to a gene. The CDR3: CAWGIAGGTDTQYF. The CDR3 nucleotides are TGTGCCTGGGGGATAGCGGGGGGCACAGATACGCAGTATTTT.

The chain couples TRBV18 to TRBJ2-2, with 10 bases identical to TRBD2. The CDR3 covers 18 residues. The J segment lost 0 bases and the V segment lost 8 bases, leaving 12 bases of the junction unmatched. Germline loops: CDR1 KGHSH, CDR2 LQKENI. CDR3 loop: CASHGRLAGDPNTGELFF. The DNA of the CDR3 is TGTGCCAGCCACGGACGCCTAGCGGGGGACCCGAACACCGGGGAGCTGTTTTTT.

The chain couples TRBV5-8 to TRBJ2-7; 8 bases line up with TRBD1. Trimming cost V 2 bases and J 5 bases; bases outside gene matches: 12. The CDR3 runs to 16 residues. Germline CDR1 reads SGHTS; CDR2 reads YDEGEE. CDR3: CASSFTTGTGSDEQYF. CDR3 sequence (DNA): TGTGCCAGCAGCTTTACCACCGGGACAGGATCTGACGAGCAGTACTTC.

The rearrangement links TRBV6-5 to TRBJ2-2, with no clear D. CDR1 is MNHEY and CDR2 is SVGAGI in the germline V gene. This CDR3 spans 15 amino acids. The V end was cut by 7 bases, the J end by 3 bases, with 15 bases between. The CDR3 region has the DNA TGTGCCAGCACCCCGACTTTGTTTCACACCGGGGAGCTGTTTTTT. Translating it yields CASTPTLFHTGELFF.

J is TRBJ2-5 and V is TRBV4-2; 9 bases map to TRBD2. CDR1 and CDR2 from the germline V gene are LGHNA and YNFKEQ. The CDR3 contains 16 residues. Unmatched junction bases numbered 7, after V lost 1 base and J lost 4 bases. The CDR3 sequence: CASSQGAAGGLETQYF. The CDR3 region has the DNA TGTGCCAGCAGCCAAGGGGCCGCGGGGGGGCTAGAGACCCAGTACTTC.

This clone is labeled as medium-sized. This chain connects TRBV10-2 to TRBJ1-2; 8 nucleotides agree with TRBD1. Germline CDR1 is WSHSY and CDR2 is SAAADI. The CDR3 consists of 14 residues. With V trimmed by 6 bases and J by 4 bases, 7 bases remained unmatched. CDR3 sequence (DNA): TGCGCCAGCAGAGAGACAGGGGTAATCTATGGCTACACCTTC. This gives the protein CASRETGVIYGYTF.

This sequence joins TRBV6-1 and TRBJ1-1; D is ambiguous. The CDR3 spans 14 residues. V gave up 8 bases and J gave up 5 bases, with 18 bases separating them. Looked up from germline, CDR1 is MNHNS and CDR2 is SASEGT. Here the CDR3 reads CASGLDAGRTEAFF. The DNA of the CDR3 is TGTGCCAGCGGACTCGATGCGGGGAGGACTGAAGCTTTCTTT.

The rearrangement uses TRBV19 and TRBJ1-5; 8 bases align to TRBD1. V was clipped by 10 bases and J by 6 bases; unmatched bases: 11. CDR3 length equals 14 residues. Germline V gene lookup returns CDR1 LNHDA and CDR2 SQIVND (reference sequence). The CDR3 sequence: CATEDYRGGQPQHF. DNA of the CDR3: TGTGCCACGGAAGACTACAGGGGGGGTCAGCCCCAGCATTTT.

CDR3 sequence reads: CASGGGLMNTEAFF. In DNA, the CDR3 is TGCGCCAGCGGGGGGGGCCTTATGAACACTGAAGCTTTCTTT. This chain joins TRBV5-1 and TRBJ1-1, with TRBD1 as a possible D gene (6 bases). V was pared by 7 bases and J by 0 bases, with 13 bases between. This CDR3 is 14 amino acids long. Germline V lookup: CDR1 SGHRS, CDR2 YFSETQ.

J is TRBJ2-1 and V is TRBV19; 8 bases agree with TRBD2. The CDR3 length is 17 residues. Germline lookup yields CDR1 LNHDA and CDR2 SQIVND (reference sequence). Losses at the gene ends were 4 bases for V and 0 bases for J; bases not matched to a gene: 8. The CDR3 loop is CASSRGLAGSSYNEQFF. The CDR3 nucleotides are TGTGCCAGTAGTAGAGGGCTAGCGGGCTCCTCCTACAATGAGCAGTTCTTC.

This clone was picked up a small number of times. V gene TRBV7-6 combines with J gene TRBJ1-1; D might be TRBD1 (6 bases). Trimming left V 1 base short and J 1 base short, with 10 bases between. The CDR3 is made up of 15 amino acids. CDR1 and CDR2 (germline): SGHVS, FNYEAQ. CDR3 DNA sequence: TGTGCCAGCAGCTTAGGGACAGCGAAGAACACTGAAGCTTTCTTT. This translates into CASSLGTAKNTEAFF.

This sequence joins TRBV6-5 and TRBJ1-6, with TRBD1 matching over 10 bases. The CDR3 runs 14 residues. Germline trimming cut 7 bases from V and 7 bases from J; bases unmatched to any gene: 4. Germline V gives CDR1 MNHEY, CDR2 SVGAGI. CDR3 amino acids: CASNPGQGNSPLHF. CDR3 sequence (DNA): TGTGCCAGCAACCCGGGACAGGGGAATTCACCCCTCCACTTT.

A word on this clone: This sample includes further DNA sequences coding for the same CDR3. The chain has TRBV9 and TRBJ1-2; possibly TRBD1 for D (5 bases). V lost 0 bases to trimming and J lost 0 bases, with 9 bases between them. Germline V gene lookup returns CDR1 SGDLS and CDR2 YYNGEE. This CDR3 comprises 15 residues. CDR3 residues: CASSVEQAPNYGYTF. CDR3 coding DNA: TGTGCCAGCAGCGTAGAACAGGCACCTAACTATGGCTACACCTTC.

This chain connects TRBV18 to TRBJ1-1; 8 nucleotides agree with TRBD1. Germline V CDR1 and CDR2: KGHSH, LQKENI. The CDR3 sequence is 15 residues long. The J segment lost 0 bases and the V segment lost 3 bases, leaving 3 bases of the junction unmatched. The CDR3 loop is CASSPRQGMNTEAFF. Here the CDR3 DNA reads TGTGCCAGCTCACCGCGACAGGGGATGAACACTGAAGCTTTCTTT.

The chain links TRBV4-3 to TRBJ1-4; D not certain. This CDR3 has 15 residues. Germline assignment: CDR1 LGHNA and CDR2 YSLEER. The V end was cut by 0 bases, the J end by 8 bases, with 13 bases between. The CDR3 sequence is CASSQDRGTREKLFF. CDR3 DNA sequence: TGCGCCAGCAGCCAAGATCGGGGTACAAGGGAAAAACTGTTTTTT.

This clone has more than one count but fewer than ten. The J gene is TRBJ1-4, the V gene TRBV11-2, with 9 positions matching TRBD1. The CDR3 contains 14 residues. The V gene end was trimmed by 5 bases and the J gene end by 8 bases; junction bases not matched to a gene: 6. CDR1 SGHAT and CDR2 FQNNGV come from the germline V gene. The CDR3 nucleotides are TGTGCCAGCAGCCCCGGGACAGGGCGAGAAAAACTGTTTTTT. Translating gives CASSPGTGREKLFF.

The chain has TRBV28 and TRBJ2-7; TRBD1 matches at 10 bases. Unmatched junction bases numbered 6, after V lost 10 bases and J lost 0 bases. The CDR3 runs to 14 residues. Per germline, CDR1 MDHEN and CDR2 SYDVKM. The CDR3 DNA follows: TGTGCCATTTTAAGGGACAGGGGCTCCTACGAGCAGTACTTC. It yields the protein CAILRDRGSYEQYF. The whole variable domain, remainder taken from reference TRBV28 and TRBJ2-7, is DVKVTQSSRYLVKRTGEKVFLECVQDMDHENMFWYRQDPGLGLRLIYFSYDVKMKEKGDIPEGYSVSREKKERFSLILESASTNQTSMYLCAILRDRGSYEQYFGPGTRLTVT.

In the case of this clone: The junction does not match germline at one end; this may be a read error. This same CDR3 is encoded by further DNA sequences in the sample. V gene TRBV4-1 combines with J gene TRBJ2-3; TRBD2 agrees at 11 bases. This CDR3 has 17 amino acids. Germline CDR1 MGHRA, CDR2 YSYEKL. DNA for the CDR3: TGCGCTAGCAGCCAAGATAGACTAGCGGGGACCACAGATACGCAGTATTTT. Its protein is CASSQDRLAGTTDTQYF.

V and J are TRBV10-3 and TRBJ2-3; weak D call: TRBD2 (5 bases). CDR1 ENHRY and CDR2 SYGVKD come from the germline V gene. CDR3 size: 18 residues. V shed 0 bases and J shed 4 bases, with 20 bases lying between them. The CDR3 DNA reads TGTGCCATCAGTGAGTCGTCAGGTCGACTATTGGGCGCAGATACGCAGTATTTT. Residues: CAISESSGRLLGADTQYF.

V and J are TRBV25-1 and TRBJ1-3; 8 bases align to TRBD1. Trimming took 4 bases from V and 0 from J; bases not matched to a gene: 5. The germline gives CDR1 MGHDK, CDR2 SYGVNS. CDR3 length: 16 residues. The CDR3 DNA reads TGTGCCAGCAGTGCCCGGACAGGGCTCTCTGGAAACACCATATATTTT. It specifies CASSARTGLSGNTIYF.

This chain joins TRBV7-6 and TRBJ2-3; D is unclear. V lost 1 base and J 5 bases, leaving 7 bases between the germline ends. Per germline, CDR1 SGHVS and CDR2 FNYEAQ. This CDR3 has 13 amino acids. In DNA form, the CDR3 reads TGTGCCAGCAGCTTAGGAGGAAGAGATACGCAGTATTTT. Its protein is CASSLGGRDTQYF.

The genes are TRBV6-1 and TRBJ2-5; D gene uncertain. V lost 6 bases and J lost 2, with 16 bases in between. The CDR3 is made up of 15 amino acids. Germline V lookup: CDR1 MNHNS, CDR2 SASEGT. The CDR3 DNA is TGTGCCAGCAGCCACTTAGACGGGTATCAAGAGACCCAGTACTTC. Its protein is CASSHLDGYQETQYF.

The J gene is TRBJ2-7, the V gene TRBV7-2, with TRBD1 as a possible D gene (6 bases). Trimming left V 3 bases short and J 4 bases short, with 19 bases between. The CDR3 contains 16 residues. The germline V gene encodes CDR1 SGHTA and CDR2 FQGNSA. The CDR3 DNA follows: TGTGCCAGCAGCTTTCAGGGGCAGGGGAGAGGATACGAGCAGTACTTC. It encodes CASSFQGQGRGYEQYF.